The clone carrying this TCR beta chain was counted once. Its specificity is unknown. Healthy bone marrow donors made up the cohort. The germline CDR1 and CDR2 sequences are PRHDT and FYEKMQ (reference sequence). This CDR3 contains 14 residues. The germline V and J ends were trimmed by 5 bases and 0 bases, with 9 bases remaining between them. Use of 60 Vbeta and 13 Jbeta primers characterized the PCR. Data came from immunoSEQ multiplex PCR; TCRdb stores just in-frame clones and leaves some out. The top ten clones hold 12% of a sample with 50,000 or so clones, roughly 60% of them seen once. The data derive from a study of cytomegalovirus exposure and HLA in healthy donors. Study-wide results and limits: In a later analysis, most CMV-associated TCR beta chains appeared HLA-restricted. In vitro, a few CMV-associated chains proved specific for CMV antigens.

The sample comprised PBMCs. This chain links TRBV13 with TRBJ2-3, with no clear D. This receptor was taken from a human donor in good health. The CDR3 sequence: CASSPVTSTDTQYF. In DNA form, the CDR3 reads TGTGCCAGCAGCCCTGTGACTAGCACAGATACGCAGTATTTT.